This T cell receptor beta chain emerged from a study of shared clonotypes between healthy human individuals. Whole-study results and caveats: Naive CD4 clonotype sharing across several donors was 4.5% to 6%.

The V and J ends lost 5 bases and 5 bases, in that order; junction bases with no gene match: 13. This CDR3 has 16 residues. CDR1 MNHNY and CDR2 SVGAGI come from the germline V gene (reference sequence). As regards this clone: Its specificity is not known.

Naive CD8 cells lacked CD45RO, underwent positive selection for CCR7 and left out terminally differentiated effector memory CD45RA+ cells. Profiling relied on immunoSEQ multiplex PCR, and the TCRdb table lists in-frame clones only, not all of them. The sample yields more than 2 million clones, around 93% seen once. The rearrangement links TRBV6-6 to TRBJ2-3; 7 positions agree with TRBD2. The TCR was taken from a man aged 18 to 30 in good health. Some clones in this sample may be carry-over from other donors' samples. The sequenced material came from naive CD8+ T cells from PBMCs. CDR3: CASSPGLRRTGDTQYF. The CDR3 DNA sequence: TGTGCCAGCAGTCCGGGACTACGGAGAACGGGAGATACGCAGTATTTT.